A selection of T cell receptor beta chains follows, all from one sample in a study of cytomegalovirus exposure and HLA in healthy donors. The repertoire was sequenced with immunoSEQ multiplex PCR; TCRdb's copy has only in-frame clones and lacks some. This table lists around 65,000 clones. The specimen sequenced was PBMCs. The receptors stem from a boy younger than 18 in good health and CMV-seronegative. CDR3s include the opening cysteine and the closing phenylalanine or tryptophan. D genes are given only for firm matches. Clone size is stated in some rows and not others, as once, few, many or a class when expanded.

DNA,CDR3,D,V,J,size
TGCGCCAGCAGCAATGACTTTTCCTCCTACAATGAGCAGTTCTTC,CASSNDFSSYNEQFF,-,TRBV5-1,TRBJ2-1,-
TGTGCCAGCAGTACCCTGCAGGGATATGGCTACACCTTC,CASSTLQGYGYTF,-,TRBV27,TRBJ1-2,-
TGTGCCACCAGCAGAGGTCAGGCGGGGGGGCAAGAGACCCAGTACTTC,CATSRGQAGGQETQYF,TRBD2,TRBV15,TRBJ2-5,-
TGTGCCAGCAGTTTATTAACAGGTGAAGCTTTCTTT,CASSLLTGEAFF,-,TRBV27,TRBJ1-1,-
TGCGCCAGCAGCTTGGTAGGAGGCTCCACTGAAGCTTTCTTT,CASSLVGGSTEAFF,-,TRBV5-1,TRBJ1-1,-
TGTGCCAGTAGGGACCAGGGAGGACGGACCGGGGAGCTGTTTTTT,CASRDQGGRTGELFF,-,TRBV19,TRBJ2-2,-
TGTGCCAGCAGGCGACTTGACAGCTATGGCTACACCTTC,CASRRLDSYGYTF,-,TRBV6-5,TRBJ1-2,-
TGTGCCTGGAGTGTAGGGGGCCCGCCGGGAGGGTACAATGAGCAGTTCTTC,CAWSVGGPPGGYNEQFF,-,TRBV30,TRBJ2-1,-
TGTGCCAGCAGTGAGACTAGCGGGAACACCGGGGAGCTGTTTTTT,CASSETSGNTGELFF,TRBD2,TRBV6-4,TRBJ2-2,medium-sized
TGTGCCAGTGTGGGGCTGGCGAACACTGAAGCTTTCTTT,CASVGLANTEAFF,-,TRBV2,TRBJ1-1,-
TGTGCCAGCAGCCTAGGGACAGATCAGCCCCAGCATTTT,CASSLGTDQPQHF,TRBD1,TRBV14,TRBJ1-5,-
TGCGCCAGCAGCTTCTCGCGGATACGCACAGATACGCAGTATTTT,CASSFSRIRTDTQYF,-,TRBV5-1,TRBJ2-3,-
TGTGCCAGTAGTATGGCTAGCGGGAGTTTCAATGAGCAGTTCTTC,CASSMASGSFNEQFF,TRBD2,TRBV19,TRBJ2-1,-
TGTGCCAGCAGCTACCTGGGGGGAGGACCCCTCCACTTT,CASSYLGGGPLHF,-,TRBV5-6,TRBJ1-6,-
TGTGCCAGCAGTGGACAGGGGGCATATAATTCACCCCTCCACTTT,CASSGQGAYNSPLHF,TRBD1,TRBV6-5,TRBJ1-6,-
TGTGCCAGCCGAAAGGGGGCGCAGAATTCACCCCTCCACTTT,CASRKGAQNSPLHF,TRBD1,TRBV6-5,TRBJ1-6,-
TGTGCCTGGAGAGCGGGACAGGGGTCTCATGGCTACACCTTC,CAWRAGQGSHGYTF,TRBD1,TRBV30,TRBJ1-2,-
TGTGCCAGCTCGCAGAACAGCCGGCAAGAGACCCAGTACTTC,CASSQNSRQETQYF,-,TRBV18,TRBJ2-5,-
TGTGCCAGCAGCCCGCAGGGAGGGGGATCTAACTATGGCTACACCTTC,CASSPQGGGSNYGYTF,-,TRBV7-2,TRBJ1-2,-
TGTGCCAGCAGTGGGTGGGCCAATCAGCCCCAGCATTTT,CASSGWANQPQHF,-,TRBV7-3,TRBJ1-5,-
TGTGCCAGCAGCTCGACTCAGGGCACTGAAGCTTTCTTT,CASSSTQGTEAFF,-,TRBV7-9,TRBJ1-1,-
TGTGCCAGCAGCGCCGTGGCGGGGCAGAACACTGAAGCTTTCTTT,CASSAVAGQNTEAFF,-,TRBV9,TRBJ1-1,-
TGTGCCAGCTCGGAGAGTGACTCTGGGGCCAACGTCCTGACTTTC,CASSESDSGANVLTF,-,TRBV18,TRBJ2-6,-
TGTGCCAGCAGCTTGGGGAGAGCAAACACTGAAGCTTTCTTT,CASSLGRANTEAFF,-,TRBV5-5,TRBJ1-1,-
TGTGCCAGCAGCAATAGCGGGGATCTCTACGAGCAGTACTTC,CASSNSGDLYEQYF,TRBD2,TRBV11-2,TRBJ2-7,-
TGTGCCAGCAGACAGACGGGATGGGAGCAGTACTTC,CASRQTGWEQYF,-,TRBV2,TRBJ2-5,-
TGCAGCGGTAGCGGGAGGGGGACCACAGATACGCAGTATTTT,CSGSGRGTTDTQYF,TRBD2,TRBV29-1,TRBJ2-3,-
TGTGCCTGGAGGACTAGCGGGGGAAGATACGAGCAGTACTTC,CAWRTSGGRYEQYF,TRBD2,TRBV30,TRBJ2-7,-
TGTGCCAGCAGCGCCTCGGGACAGGACTACGAGCAGTACTTC,CASSASGQDYEQYF,TRBD1,TRBV9,TRBJ2-7,-
TGTGCCAGCAGCCCGGGGGGGGACGAGACCCAGTACTTC,CASSPGGDETQYF,TRBD2,TRBV7-9,TRBJ2-5,-
TGTGCCAGCAGTGGACAGGGTAATTGGGAGACCCAGTACTTC,CASSGQGNWETQYF,TRBD1,TRBV6-1,TRBJ2-5,-
TGTGCCACTCGACTAGGCGTATACGAGCAGTACTTC,CATRLGVYEQYF,-,TRBV25-1,TRBJ2-7,-
TGCGCCAGCAGCCCCGAGTACAGGTCAGCCTACGAGCAGTACTTC,CASSPEYRSAYEQYF,-,TRBV6-5,TRBJ2-7,-
TGTGCCAGCAGTTTGTTGACTAGCGGGAGGACAAACGAGCAGTACTTC,CASSLLTSGRTNEQYF,TRBD2,TRBV27,TRBJ2-7,-
TGTGCCAGCCGCCTCGGACAGTCATATGGCTACACCTTC,CASRLGQSYGYTF,-,TRBV2,TRBJ1-2,-
TGTGCCAGCACTAGTTTAATATTGAACACTGAAGCTTTCTTT,CASTSLILNTEAFF,-,TRBV5-6,TRBJ1-1,-
TGTGCCAGCAGTTCGACAGGGGGCAATTCACCCCTCCACTTT,CASSSTGGNSPLHF,TRBD1,TRBV6-5,TRBJ1-6,-
TGTGCCAGCAGCGGAGTGGCTAGCGGGAGCTACGAGCAGTACTTC,CASSGVASGSYEQYF,TRBD2,TRBV7-9,TRBJ2-7,-
TGTGCCAGCAGTAGGGAGGGTAGGGGCTACACCTTC,CASSREGRGYTF,-,TRBV25-1,TRBJ1-2,-
TGTGCCAGCAGAGGGACAGGTGCCGGCAACTATGGCTACACCTTC,CASRGTGAGNYGYTF,TRBD1,TRBV6-1,TRBJ1-2,-
TGTGCCAGCAGCTACGGGACTCAGGCAAGTACTGAAGCTTTCTTT,CASSYGTQASTEAFF,-,TRBV5-6,TRBJ1-1,-
TGTGCCTGGAGTGTACGGGGAGAGCAGTACTTC,CAWSVRGEQYF,-,TRBV30,TRBJ2-7,-
TGTGCCAGTGCGAGGACAGCGACCACTGAAGCTTTCTTT,CASARTATTEAFF,-,TRBV19,TRBJ1-1,-
TGTGCCAGCAGCCCTAAGGGTAGGACATGGAACACTGAAGCTTTCTTT,CASSPKGRTWNTEAFF,-,TRBV7-8,TRBJ1-1,-
TGTGCCAGCAGTTTATCTGGGAGCGAGCAGTACTTC,CASSLSGSEQYF,-,TRBV27,TRBJ2-7,-